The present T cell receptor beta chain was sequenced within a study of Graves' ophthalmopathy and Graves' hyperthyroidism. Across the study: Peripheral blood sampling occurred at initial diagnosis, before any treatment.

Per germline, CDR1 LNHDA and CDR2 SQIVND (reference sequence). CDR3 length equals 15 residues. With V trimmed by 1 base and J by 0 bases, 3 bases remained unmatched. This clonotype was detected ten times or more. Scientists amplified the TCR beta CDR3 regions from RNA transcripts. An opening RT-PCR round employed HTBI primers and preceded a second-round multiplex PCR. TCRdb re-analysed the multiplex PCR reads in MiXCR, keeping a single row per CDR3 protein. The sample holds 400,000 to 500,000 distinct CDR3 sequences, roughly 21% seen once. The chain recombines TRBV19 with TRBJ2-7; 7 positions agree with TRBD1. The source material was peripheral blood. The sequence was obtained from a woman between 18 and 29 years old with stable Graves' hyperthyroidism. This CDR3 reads CASSIGDSGSYEQYF. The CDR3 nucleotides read TGTGCCAGTAGTATAGGGGACAGCGGCTCCTACGAGCAGTACTTC.